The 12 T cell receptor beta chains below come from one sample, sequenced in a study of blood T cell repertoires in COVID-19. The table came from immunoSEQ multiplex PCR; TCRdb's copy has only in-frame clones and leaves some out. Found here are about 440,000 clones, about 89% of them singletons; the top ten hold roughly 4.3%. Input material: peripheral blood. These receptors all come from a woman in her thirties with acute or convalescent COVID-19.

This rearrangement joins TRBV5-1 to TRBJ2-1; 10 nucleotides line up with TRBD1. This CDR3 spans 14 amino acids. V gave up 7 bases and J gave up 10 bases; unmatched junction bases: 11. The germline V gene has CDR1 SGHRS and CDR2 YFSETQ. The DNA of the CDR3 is TGCGCCAGCGCCCCCGGGACAGGGGTGGTCGAGCAGTTCTTC. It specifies CASAPGTGVVEQFF.

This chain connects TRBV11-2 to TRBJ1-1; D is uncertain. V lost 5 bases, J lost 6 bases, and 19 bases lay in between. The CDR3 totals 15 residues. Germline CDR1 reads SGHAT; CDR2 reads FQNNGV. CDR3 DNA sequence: TGTGCCAGCAGCAACCAGGTTACTGGATTCGCTGAAGCTTTCTTT. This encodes CASSNQVTGFAEAFF.

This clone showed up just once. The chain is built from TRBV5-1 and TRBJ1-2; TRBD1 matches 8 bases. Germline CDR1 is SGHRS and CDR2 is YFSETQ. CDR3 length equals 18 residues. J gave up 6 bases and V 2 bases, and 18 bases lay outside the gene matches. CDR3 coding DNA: TGCGCCAGCAGCTTACAAGACTTACAGGGGACAGGCTTCGATGGCTACACCTTC. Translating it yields CASSLQDLQGTGFDGYTF.

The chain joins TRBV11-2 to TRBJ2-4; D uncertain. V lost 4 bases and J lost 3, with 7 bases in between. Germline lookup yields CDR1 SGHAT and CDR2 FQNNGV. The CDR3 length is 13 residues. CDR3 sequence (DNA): TGTGCCAGCAGCTACCTAGGCAAAAACATTCAGTACTTC. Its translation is CASSYLGKNIQYF.

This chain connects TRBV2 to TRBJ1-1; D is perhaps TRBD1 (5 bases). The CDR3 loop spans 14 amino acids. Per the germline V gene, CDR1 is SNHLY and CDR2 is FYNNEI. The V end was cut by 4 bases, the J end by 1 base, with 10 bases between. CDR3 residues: CASSVVQGNTEAFF. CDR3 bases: TGTGCCAGCAGTGTCGTCCAGGGGAACACTGAAGCTTTCTTT. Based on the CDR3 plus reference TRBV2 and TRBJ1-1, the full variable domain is EPEVTQTPSHQVTQMGQEVILRCVPISNHLYFYWYRQILGQKVEFLVSFYNNEISEKSEIFDDQFSVERPDGSNFTLKIRSTKLEDSAMYFCASSVVQGNTEAFFGQGTRLTVV.

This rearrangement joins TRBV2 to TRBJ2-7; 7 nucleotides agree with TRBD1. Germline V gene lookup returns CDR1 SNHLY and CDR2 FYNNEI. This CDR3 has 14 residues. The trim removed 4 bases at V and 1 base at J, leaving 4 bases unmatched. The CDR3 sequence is CASSASTGSYEQYF. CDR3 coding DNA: TGTGCCAGCAGTGCATCGACAGGGTCCTACGAGCAGTACTTC.

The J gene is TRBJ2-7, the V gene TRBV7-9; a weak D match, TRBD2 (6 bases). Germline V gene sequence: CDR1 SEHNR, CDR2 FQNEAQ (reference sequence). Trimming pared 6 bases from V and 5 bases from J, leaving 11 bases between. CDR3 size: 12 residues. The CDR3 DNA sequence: TGTGCCAGCAGTCCCGGGAGCGACGAGCAGTACTTC. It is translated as CASSPGSDEQYF.

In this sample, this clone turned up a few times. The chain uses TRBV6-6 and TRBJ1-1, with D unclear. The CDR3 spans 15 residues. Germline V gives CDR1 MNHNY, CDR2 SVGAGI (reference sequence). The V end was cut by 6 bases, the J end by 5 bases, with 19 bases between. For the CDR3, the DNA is TGTGCCAGCAGAGGAGTGGACCGGGGTCGGACTGAAGCTTTCTTT. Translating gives CASRGVDRGRTEAFF.

CDR3 nucleotide sequence: TGTGCCAGCAGCCGACAAAGTATCGACCAGCCCTATGGCTACACCTTC. Protein product: CASSRQSIDQPYGYTF. The chain employs TRBV3-1 (or the pseudogene TRBV3-2) and TRBJ1-2, with unresolved D. V was pared by 4 bases and J by 4 bases, with 19 bases between. The CDR3 covers 16 residues. Per germline, CDR1 LGHDT and CDR2 YNNKEL (reference sequence).

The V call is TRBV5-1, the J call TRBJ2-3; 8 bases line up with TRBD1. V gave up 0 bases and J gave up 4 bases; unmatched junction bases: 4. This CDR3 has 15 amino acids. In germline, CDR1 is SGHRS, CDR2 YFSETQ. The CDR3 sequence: CASSLADRGADTQYF. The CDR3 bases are TGCGCCAGCAGCTTGGCTGACAGGGGTGCAGATACGCAGTATTTT.

The CDR3 spells CASSLSTNTEAFF. CDR3 coding DNA: TGTGCCAGCAGCTTGTCAACAAACACTGAAGCTTTCTTT. V usage is TRBV5-6 and J usage is TRBJ1-1; unclear D gene. V was trimmed by 1 base and J by 2 bases, leaving 6 bases between them. The CDR3 covers 13 residues. Germline V lookup: CDR1 SGHDT, CDR2 YYEEEE.

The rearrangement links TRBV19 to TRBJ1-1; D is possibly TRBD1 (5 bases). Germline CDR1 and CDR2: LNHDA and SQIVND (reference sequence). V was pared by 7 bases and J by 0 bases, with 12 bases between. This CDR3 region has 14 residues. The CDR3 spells CASTSGGMNTEAFF. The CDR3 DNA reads TGTGCCAGTACGTCCGGGGGGATGAACACTGAAGCTTTCTTT.